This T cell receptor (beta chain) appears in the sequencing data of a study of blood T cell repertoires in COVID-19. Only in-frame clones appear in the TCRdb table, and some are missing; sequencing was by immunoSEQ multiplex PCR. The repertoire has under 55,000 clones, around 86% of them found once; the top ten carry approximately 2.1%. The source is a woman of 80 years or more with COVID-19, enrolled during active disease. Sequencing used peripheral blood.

CDR3 bases: TGTGCCAGTAGCGCGACAGGGCGGAATTCACCCCTCCACTTT. Protein: CASSATGRNSPLHF. This sequence joins TRBV19 and TRBJ1-6, with 7 nucleotides matching TRBD1. The CDR3 has 14 amino acids. CDR1 LNHDA and CDR2 SQIVND come from the germline V gene (reference sequence). The junction had 6 bases not matched to a gene; V was cut back by 6 bases and J by 7 bases.